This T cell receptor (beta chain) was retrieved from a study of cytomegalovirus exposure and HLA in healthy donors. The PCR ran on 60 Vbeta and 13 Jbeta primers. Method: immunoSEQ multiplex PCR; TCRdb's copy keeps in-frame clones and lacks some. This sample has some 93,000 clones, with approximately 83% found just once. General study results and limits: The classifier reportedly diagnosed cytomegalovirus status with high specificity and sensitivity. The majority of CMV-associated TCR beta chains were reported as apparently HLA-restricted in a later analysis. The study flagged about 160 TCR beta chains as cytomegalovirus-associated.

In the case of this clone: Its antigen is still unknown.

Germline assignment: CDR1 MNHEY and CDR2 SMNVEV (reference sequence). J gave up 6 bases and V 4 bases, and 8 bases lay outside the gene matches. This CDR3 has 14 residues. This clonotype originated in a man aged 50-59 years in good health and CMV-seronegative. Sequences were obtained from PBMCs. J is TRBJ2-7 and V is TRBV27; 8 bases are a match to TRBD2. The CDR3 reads CASSWGSGRSEQYF. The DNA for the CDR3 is TGTGCCAGCAGTTGGGGAAGCGGGAGATCCGAGCAGTACTTC.